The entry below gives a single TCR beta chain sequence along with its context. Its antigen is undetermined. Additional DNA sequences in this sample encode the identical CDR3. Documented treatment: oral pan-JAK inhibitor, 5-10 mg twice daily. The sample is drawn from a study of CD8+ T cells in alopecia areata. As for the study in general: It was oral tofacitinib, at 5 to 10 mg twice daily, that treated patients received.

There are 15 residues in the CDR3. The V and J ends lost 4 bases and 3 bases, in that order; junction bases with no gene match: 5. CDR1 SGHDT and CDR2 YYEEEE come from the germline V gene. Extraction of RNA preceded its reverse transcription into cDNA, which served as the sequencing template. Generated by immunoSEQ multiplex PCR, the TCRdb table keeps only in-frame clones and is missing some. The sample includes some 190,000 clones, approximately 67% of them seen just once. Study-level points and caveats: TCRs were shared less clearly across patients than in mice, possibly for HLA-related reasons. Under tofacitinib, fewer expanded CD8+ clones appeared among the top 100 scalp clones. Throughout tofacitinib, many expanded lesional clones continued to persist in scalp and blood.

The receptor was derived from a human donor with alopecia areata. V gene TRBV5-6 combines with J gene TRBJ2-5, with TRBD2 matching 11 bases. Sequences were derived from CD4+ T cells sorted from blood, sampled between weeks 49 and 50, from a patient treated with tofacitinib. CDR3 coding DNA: TGTGCCAGCAGCAGCGGGACTAGCGGAAAAGAGACCCAGTACTTC. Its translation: CASSSGTSGKETQYF.